This TCR beta chain was recorded in a study of blood T cells in healthy people across ages. Study overall: Per every two T cells, about one barcoded beta molecule was captured by template switching.

A J-beta primer mix and a sample-barcoded 5' primer were used in a second PCR of roughly 7 to 12 cycles. One entry per CDR3 protein results from TCRdb running MiXCR on the 5' RACE reads. Of over 600,000 distinct CDR3 sequences detected, around 21% appear once; the ten largest clones hold 3.5% to 4%. There were at least 5.5 micrograms of total RNA extracted from every sample. Regarding this clonotype: Its antigen is unidentified. A much larger clone is a single base away; this may be a read error.

This CDR3 is 17 amino acids long. Per germline, CDR1 SGHRS and CDR2 YFSETQ. Overall study findings and caveats: Observed TCR beta diversity showed a strong correlation with the percentage of naive T cells as measured by flow cytometry. Donor CMV status, an unknown factor, possibly confounded changes in expanded clonotypes.

This clonotype was sampled from a man in his sixties or seventies in good health. The specimen sequenced was blood. The genes are TRBV5-1 and TRBJ2-3, with a possible D match to TRBD2 (5 bases). CDR3 region: CVSSSPVKGASTDTQYF. The CDR3 DNA sequence: TGCGTCAGCAGCTCCCCCGTAAAGGGAGCTAGCACAGATACGCAGTATTTT.